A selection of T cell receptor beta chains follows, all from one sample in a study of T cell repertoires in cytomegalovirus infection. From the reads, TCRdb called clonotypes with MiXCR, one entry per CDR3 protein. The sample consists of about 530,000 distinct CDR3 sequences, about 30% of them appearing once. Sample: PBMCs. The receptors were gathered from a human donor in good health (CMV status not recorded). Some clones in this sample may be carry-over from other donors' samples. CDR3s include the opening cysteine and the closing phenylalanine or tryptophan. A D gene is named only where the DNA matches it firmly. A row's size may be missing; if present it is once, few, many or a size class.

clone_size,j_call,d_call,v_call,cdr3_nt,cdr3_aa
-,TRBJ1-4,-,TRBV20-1,TGCAGTGCTACTCGGGACGCAGGGGAAAAACTGTTTTTT,CSATRDAGEKLFF
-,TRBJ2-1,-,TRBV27,TGTGCCAGCGGCCTGGGGAGCTCCTACAATGAGCAGTTCTTC,CASGLGSSYNEQFF
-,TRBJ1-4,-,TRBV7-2,TGTGCCAGCAGCCGAGGCGGTAGGCGGGGAGAAAAACTGTTTTTT,CASSRGGRRGEKLFF
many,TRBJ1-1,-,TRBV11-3,TGTGCCAGCAGCCAGGTTACAGGGTCTGAAGCTTTCTTT,CASSQVTGSEAFF
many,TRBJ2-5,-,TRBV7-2,TGTGCCAGCAGCTTTAGGGACCCTCAAGAGACCCAGTACTTC,CASSFRDPQETQYF
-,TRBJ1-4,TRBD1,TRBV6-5,TGTGCCAGCAGCAACAGGGGTAATACTGAAAAACTGTTTTTT,CASSNRGNTEKLFF
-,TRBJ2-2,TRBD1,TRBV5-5,TGTGCCAGCAGCTTAATAACCGGGACAGGGTTCGCCGGGGAGCTGTTTTTT,CASSLITGTGFAGELFF
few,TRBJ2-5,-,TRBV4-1,TGTGCCAGCAGCCAAGAATGGACATTTCAGGAGACCCAGTACTTC,CASSQEWTFQETQYF
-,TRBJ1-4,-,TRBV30,TGTGCCTCAACCCCGTCGGGGGAGCCAACTAATGAAAAACTGTTTTTT,CASTPSGEPTNEKLFF
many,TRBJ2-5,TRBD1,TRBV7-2,TGTGCCAGCAGCCCAAGGGGACAGCAAGAGACCCAGTACTTC,CASSPRGQQETQYF
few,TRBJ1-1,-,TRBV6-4,TGTGCCAGCAGGGCCAGCGGGGGCGCCCCTGAAGCTTTCTTT,CASRASGGAPEAFF
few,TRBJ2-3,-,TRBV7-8,TGTGCCAGCAGCTTAAATAGGGTCAGGAGCACAGATACGCAGTATTTT,CASSLNRVRSTDTQYF
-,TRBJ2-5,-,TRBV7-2,TGTGCCAGCAGCCGACCTACAGGGAGGGTGGAGACCCAGTACTTC,CASSRPTGRVETQYF
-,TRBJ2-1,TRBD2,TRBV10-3,TGTGCCATCAAGGCGGGAGAAAGCTACAATGAGCAGTTCTTC,CAIKAGESYNEQFF
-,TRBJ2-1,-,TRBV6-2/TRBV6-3,TGTGCCAGCAGTGCCCCTGTGGGTAACAATGAGCAGTTCTTC,CASSAPVGNNEQFF